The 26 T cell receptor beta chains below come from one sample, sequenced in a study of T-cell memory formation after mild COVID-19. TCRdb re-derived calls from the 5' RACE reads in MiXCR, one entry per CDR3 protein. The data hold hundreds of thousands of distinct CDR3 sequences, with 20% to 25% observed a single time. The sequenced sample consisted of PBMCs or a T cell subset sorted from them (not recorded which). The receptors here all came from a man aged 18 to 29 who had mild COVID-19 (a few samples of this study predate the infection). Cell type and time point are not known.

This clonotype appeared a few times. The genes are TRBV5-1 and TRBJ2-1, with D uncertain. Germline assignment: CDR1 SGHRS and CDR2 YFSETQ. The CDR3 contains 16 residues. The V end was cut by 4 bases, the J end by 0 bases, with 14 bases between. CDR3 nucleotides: TGCGCCAGCAGCCGAGGATCGGTAGGCTCCTACAATGAGCAGTTCTTC. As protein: CASSRGSVGSYNEQFF. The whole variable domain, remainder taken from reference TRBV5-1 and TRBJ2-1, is KAGVTQTPRYLIKTRGQQVTLSCSPISGHRSVSWYQQTPGQGLQFLFEYFSETQRNKGNFPGRFSGRQFSNSRSEMNVSTLELGDSALYLCASSRGSVGSYNEQFFGPGTRLTVL.

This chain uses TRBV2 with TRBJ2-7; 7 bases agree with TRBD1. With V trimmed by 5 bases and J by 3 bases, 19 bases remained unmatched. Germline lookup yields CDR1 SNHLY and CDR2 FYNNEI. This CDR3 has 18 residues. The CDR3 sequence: CASSPPSGTEHYYYEQYF. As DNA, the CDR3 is TGTGCCAGCAGTCCCCCCTCCGGGACAGAACATTACTACTACGAGCAGTACTTC.

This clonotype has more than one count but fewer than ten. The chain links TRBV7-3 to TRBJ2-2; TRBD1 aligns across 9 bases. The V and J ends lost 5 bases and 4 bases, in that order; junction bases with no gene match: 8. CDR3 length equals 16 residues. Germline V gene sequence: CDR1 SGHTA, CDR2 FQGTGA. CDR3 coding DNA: TGTGCCAGCAGCCTCACAGGGGGCGATTTCACCGGGGAGCTGTTTTTT. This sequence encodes CASSLTGGDFTGELFF.

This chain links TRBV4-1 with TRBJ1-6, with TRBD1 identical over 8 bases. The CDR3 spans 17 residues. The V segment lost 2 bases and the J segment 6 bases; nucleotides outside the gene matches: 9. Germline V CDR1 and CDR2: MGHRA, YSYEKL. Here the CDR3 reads CASSQPNRGKGNSPLHF. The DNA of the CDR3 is TGCGCCAGCAGCCAACCCAACAGGGGGAAGGGTAATTCACCCCTCCACTTT.

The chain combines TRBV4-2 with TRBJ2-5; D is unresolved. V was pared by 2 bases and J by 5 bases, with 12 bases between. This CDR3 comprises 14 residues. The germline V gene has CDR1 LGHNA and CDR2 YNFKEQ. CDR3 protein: CASSQPQRGETQYF. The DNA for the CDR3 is TGTGCCAGCAGCCAACCCCAGAGAGGCGAGACCCAGTACTTC.

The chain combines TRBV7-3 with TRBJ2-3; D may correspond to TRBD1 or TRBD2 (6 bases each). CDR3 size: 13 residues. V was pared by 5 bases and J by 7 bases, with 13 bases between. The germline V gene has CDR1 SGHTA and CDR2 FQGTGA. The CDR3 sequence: CASSTWGANTQYF. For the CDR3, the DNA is TGTGCCAGCAGCACCTGGGGGGCGAATACGCAGTATTTT.

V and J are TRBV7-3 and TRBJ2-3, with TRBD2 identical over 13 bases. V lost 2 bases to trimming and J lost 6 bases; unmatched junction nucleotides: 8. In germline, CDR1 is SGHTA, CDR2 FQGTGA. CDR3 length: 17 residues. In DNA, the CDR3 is TGTGCCAGCAGCTTACCGGGACTAGCGGGGCGCTCGGATACGCAGTATTTT. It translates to CASSLPGLAGRSDTQYF. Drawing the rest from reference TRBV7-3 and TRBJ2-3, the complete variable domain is GAGVSQTPSNKVTEKGKYVELRCDPISGHTALYWYRQSLGQGPEFLIYFQGTGAADDSGLPNDRFFAVRPEGSVSTLKIQRTERGDSAVYLCASSLPGLAGRSDTQYFGPGTRLTVL.

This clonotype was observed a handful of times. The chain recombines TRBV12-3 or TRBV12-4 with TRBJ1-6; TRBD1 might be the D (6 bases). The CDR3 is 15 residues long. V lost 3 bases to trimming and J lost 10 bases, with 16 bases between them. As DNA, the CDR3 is TGTGCCAGCAGTTTTGGGGGGCCGGGGCGGTCACCCCTCCACTTT. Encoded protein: CASSFGGPGRSPLHF.

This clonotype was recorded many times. The CDR3: CASSTTGAVGYTF. CDR3 nucleotides: TGTGCCAGCAGCACGACAGGGGCGGTTGGCTACACCTTC. The V call is TRBV11-2, the J call TRBJ1-2; 8 bases align to TRBD1. V trimming: 5 bases; J trimming: 7 bases; junction bases outside the gene matches: 6. CDR1 is SGHAT, CDR2 FQNNGV, per germline. This CDR3 region has 13 residues.

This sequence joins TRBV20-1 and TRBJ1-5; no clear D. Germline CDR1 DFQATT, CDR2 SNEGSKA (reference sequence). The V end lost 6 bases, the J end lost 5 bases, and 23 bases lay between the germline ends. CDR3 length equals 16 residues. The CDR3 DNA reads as TGCAGTGCGATTGAATCCGCCCGCCCTGCGGATCAGCCCCAGCATTTT. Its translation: CSAIESARPADQPQHF.

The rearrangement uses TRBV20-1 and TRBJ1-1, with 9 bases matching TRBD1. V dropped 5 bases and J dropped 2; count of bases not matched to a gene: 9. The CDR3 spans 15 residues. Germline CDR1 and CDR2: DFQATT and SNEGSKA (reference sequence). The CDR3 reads CSAGRDRVYNTEAFF. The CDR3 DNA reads TGCAGTGCTGGGAGGGACAGGGTTTATAACACTGAAGCTTTCTTT.

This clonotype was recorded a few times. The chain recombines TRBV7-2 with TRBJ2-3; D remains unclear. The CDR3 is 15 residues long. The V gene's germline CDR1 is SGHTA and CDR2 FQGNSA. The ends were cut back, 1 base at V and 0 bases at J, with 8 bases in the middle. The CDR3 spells CASSLVYHSTDTQYF. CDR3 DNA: TGTGCCAGCAGCTTAGTATACCATAGCACAGATACGCAGTATTTT.

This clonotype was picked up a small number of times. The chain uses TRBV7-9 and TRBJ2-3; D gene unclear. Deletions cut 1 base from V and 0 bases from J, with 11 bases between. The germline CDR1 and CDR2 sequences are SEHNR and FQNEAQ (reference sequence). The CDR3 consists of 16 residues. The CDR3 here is CASSLVLSRSTDTQYF. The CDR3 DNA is TGTGCCAGCAGCTTAGTTCTGAGTCGTAGCACAGATACGCAGTATTTT.

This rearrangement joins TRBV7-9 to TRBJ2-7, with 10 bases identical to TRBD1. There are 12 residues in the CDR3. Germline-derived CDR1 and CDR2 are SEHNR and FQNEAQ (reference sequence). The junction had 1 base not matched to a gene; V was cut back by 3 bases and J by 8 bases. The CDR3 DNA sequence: TGTGCCAGCAGCTTGACAGGGGGCAAGCAGTACGTC. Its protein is CASSLTGGKQYV.

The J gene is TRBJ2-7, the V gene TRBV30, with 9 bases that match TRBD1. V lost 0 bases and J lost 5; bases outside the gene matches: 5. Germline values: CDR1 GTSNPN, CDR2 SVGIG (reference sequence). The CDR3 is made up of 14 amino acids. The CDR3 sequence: CAWSVAQGANEQYF. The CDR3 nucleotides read TGTGCCTGGAGTGTAGCACAGGGGGCCAACGAGCAGTACTTC.

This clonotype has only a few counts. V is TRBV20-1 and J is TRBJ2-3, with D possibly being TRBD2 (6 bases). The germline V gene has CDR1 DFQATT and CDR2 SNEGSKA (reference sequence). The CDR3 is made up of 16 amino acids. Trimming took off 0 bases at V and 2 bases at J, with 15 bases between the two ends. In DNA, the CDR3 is TGCAGTGCTAGAGATTACGGGCGGGGCTACACAGATACGCAGTATTTT. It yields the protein CSARDYGRGYTDTQYF.

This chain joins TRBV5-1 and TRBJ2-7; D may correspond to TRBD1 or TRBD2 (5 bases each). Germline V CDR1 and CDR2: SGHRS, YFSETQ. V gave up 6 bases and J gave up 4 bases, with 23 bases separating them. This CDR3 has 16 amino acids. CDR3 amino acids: CASNRAPPGTSYEQYF. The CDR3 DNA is TGCGCCAGCAACCGCGCTCCCCCGGGGACCTCATACGAGCAGTACTTC. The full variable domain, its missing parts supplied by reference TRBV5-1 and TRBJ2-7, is KAGVTQTPRYLIKTRGQQVTLSCSPISGHRSVSWYQQTPGQGLQFLFEYFSETQRNKGNFPGRFSGRQFSNSRSEMNVSTLELGDSALYLCASNRAPPGTSYEQYFGPGTRLTVT.

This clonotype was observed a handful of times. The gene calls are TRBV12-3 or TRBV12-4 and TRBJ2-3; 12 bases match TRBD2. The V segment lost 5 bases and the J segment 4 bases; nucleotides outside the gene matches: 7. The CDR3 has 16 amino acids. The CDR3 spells CASSRTSGTGADTQYF. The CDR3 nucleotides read TGTGCCAGCAGTCGGACTAGCGGGACTGGCGCAGATACGCAGTATTTT.

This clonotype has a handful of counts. This CDR3 reads CASSYSWGAETQYF. CDR3 sequence (DNA): TGTGCCAGCAGTTACTCGTGGGGCGCGGAGACCCAGTACTTC. The chain joins TRBV6-6 to TRBJ2-5; a weak D match, TRBD1 (5 bases). The germline CDR1 and CDR2 sequences are MNHNY and SVGAGI (reference sequence). Deletions cut 0 bases from V and 5 bases from J, with 10 bases between. The length of the CDR3 is 14 residues.

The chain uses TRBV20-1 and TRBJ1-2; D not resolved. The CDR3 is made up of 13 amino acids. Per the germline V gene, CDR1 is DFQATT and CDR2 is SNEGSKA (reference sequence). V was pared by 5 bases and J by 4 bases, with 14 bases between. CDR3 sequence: CSASDTPSYGYTF. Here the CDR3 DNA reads TGCAGTGCTTCCGACACGCCATCCTATGGCTACACCTTC.

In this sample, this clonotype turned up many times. The CDR3 region is CASSLAGGSQPQHF. The CDR3 nucleotides are TGTGCCAGCAGCTTGGCAGGGGGAAGTCAGCCCCAGCATTTT. V is TRBV7-9 and J is TRBJ1-5, with 7 nucleotides matching TRBD1. CDR1 is SEHNR, CDR2 FQNEAQ, per germline (reference sequence). This CDR3 is 14 amino acids long. V lost 3 bases and J lost 6; bases outside the gene matches: 5.

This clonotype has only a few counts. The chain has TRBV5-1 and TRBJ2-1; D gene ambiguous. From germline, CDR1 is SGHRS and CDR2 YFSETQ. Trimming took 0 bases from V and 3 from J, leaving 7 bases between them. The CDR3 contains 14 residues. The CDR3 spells CASSLVQSYNEQFF. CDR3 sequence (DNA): TGCGCCAGCAGCTTGGTGCAGAGCTACAATGAGCAGTTCTTC.

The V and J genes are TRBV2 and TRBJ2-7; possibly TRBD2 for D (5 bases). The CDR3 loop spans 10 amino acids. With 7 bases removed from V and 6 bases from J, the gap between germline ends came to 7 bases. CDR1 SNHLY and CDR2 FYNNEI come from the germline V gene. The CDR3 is CASNGGEQYV. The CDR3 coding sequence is TGTGCCAGCAACGGAGGCGAGCAGTACGTC.

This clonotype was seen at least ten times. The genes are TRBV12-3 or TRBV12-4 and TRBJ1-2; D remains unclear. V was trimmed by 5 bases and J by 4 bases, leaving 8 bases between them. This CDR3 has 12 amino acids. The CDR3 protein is CASSLELYGYTF. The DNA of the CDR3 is TGTGCCAGCAGTCTAGAACTCTATGGCTACACCTTC.

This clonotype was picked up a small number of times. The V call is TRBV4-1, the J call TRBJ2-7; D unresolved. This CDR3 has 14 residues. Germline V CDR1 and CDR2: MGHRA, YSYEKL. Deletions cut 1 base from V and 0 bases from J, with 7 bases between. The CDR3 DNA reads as TGCGCCAGCAGCCAAGGCCAAGGCTCCTACGAGCAGTACGTC. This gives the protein CASSQGQGSYEQYV.

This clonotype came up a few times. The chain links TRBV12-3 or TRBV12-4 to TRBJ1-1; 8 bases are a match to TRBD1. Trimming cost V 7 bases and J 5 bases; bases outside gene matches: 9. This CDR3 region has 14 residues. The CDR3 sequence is CASTGVQGGTEAFF. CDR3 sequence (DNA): TGTGCCAGCACCGGGGTACAGGGGGGTACTGAAGCTTTCTTT.